The rows below give T cell receptor beta chains drawn from one sample of a study of cytomegalovirus exposure and HLA in healthy donors. TCRdb keeps only in-frame clones here, not all; method: immunoSEQ multiplex PCR. The top ten clones hold about 6.6% of a sample with some 150,000 clones, 70% to 90% of them seen once. The sample taken for sequencing was PBMCs. The receptors were gathered from a woman younger than 45 in good health and CMV-seropositive. Both conserved end residues are trimmed from each CDR3. Some rows have no size entry. The others give once, few or many, or a class for an expanded clone.

abundance | j_gene | v_gene | CDR3aa
NA | TRBJ1-1 | TRBV27 | ASIKTGSRTEAF
NA | TRBJ2-2 | TRBV5-1 | ASSTRTGGYNTGELF
NA | TRBJ1-2 | TRBV14 | ASSQSVVRDSGYT
few | TRBJ2-7 | TRBV5-1 | ASSLAREPHEQY
NA | TRBJ2-5 | TRBV11-2 | ASSLGPGQGLETQY
NA | TRBJ2-2 | TRBV28 | ASSPHGTVDTGELF
once | TRBJ1-2 | TRBV5-1 | ASSGQGTYGYT
NA | TRBJ1-3 | TRBV28 | ASSLRQGTGNTIY
NA | TRBJ1-1 | TRBV5-1 | ASSLEGTEAF
NA | TRBJ2-1 | TRBV29-1 | SVGPAGLPRSYNEQF